These 27 T cell receptor beta chains came from one sample sequenced in a study of T cell responses to AZD1222 COVID-19 vaccine. Here immunoSEQ multiplex PCR was the method, and the copy in TCRdb shows in-frame clones only, minus some. The table has 150,000 or so clones, approximately 90% seen once. Source: peripheral blood, taken 28 days after the second AZD1222 dose. These receptors were collected from an adult who received the AZD1222 COVID-19 vaccine.

J is TRBJ1-2 and V is TRBV2, with D possibly matching TRBD1 (5 bases). V was shortened by 5 bases and J by 3 bases, with 13 bases between the two germline ends. The CDR3 runs to 14 residues. CDR1 SNHLY and CDR2 FYNNEI come from the germline V gene. The CDR3 loop is CASSLGDPYYGYTF. The CDR3 nucleotides read TGTGCCAGCAGTTTGGGGGATCCCTACTATGGCTACACCTTC. Full variable domain (missing parts from reference TRBV2 and TRBJ1-2): EPEVTQTPSHQVTQMGQEVILRCVPISNHLYFYWYRQILGQKVEFLVSFYNNEISEKSEIFDDQFSVERPDGSNFTLKIRSTKLEDSAMYFCASSLGDPYYGYTFGSGTRLTVV.

This chain joins TRBV9 and TRBJ2-5; 8 bases are a match to TRBD1. The V gene end was trimmed by 3 bases and the J gene end by 1 base; junction bases not matched to a gene: 5. The length of the CDR3 is 15 residues. The germline gives CDR1 SGDLS, CDR2 YYNGEE. This chain's CDR3 is CASSGGTGPQETQYF. The CDR3 nucleotides are TGTGCCAGCAGCGGGGGGACAGGCCCCCAAGAGACCCAGTACTTC. The full variable domain, in which reference TRBV9 and TRBJ2-5 provide the parts outside the CDR3, is DSGVTQTPKHLITATGQRVTLRCSPRSGDLSVYWYQQSLDQGLQFLIQYYNGEERAKGNILERFSAQQFPDLHSELNLSSLELGDSALYFCASSGGTGPQETQYFGPGTRLLVL.

V is TRBV27 and J is TRBJ1-2; D is possibly TRBD1 (5 bases). Looked up from germline, CDR1 is MNHEY and CDR2 is SMNVEV (reference sequence). With 7 bases removed from V and 7 bases from J, the gap between germline ends came to 28 bases. The CDR3 length is 17 residues. The DNA of the CDR3 is TGTGCCAGCATCTCATGGCTACAGGTCGTTGGGGTTGTTGGCTACACCTTC. Translated, it gives CASISWLQVVGVVGYTF.

The rearrangement joins TRBV9 to TRBJ2-5, with a weak D call TRBD1 (6 bases). The germline V gene has CDR1 SGDLS and CDR2 YYNGEE. Trimming took off 2 bases at V and 2 bases at J, with 16 bases between the two ends. The CDR3 is made up of 16 amino acids. The CDR3 sequence is CASSVLPSRGQETQYF. The CDR3 DNA reads as TGTGCCAGCAGCGTCCTCCCCTCTAGGGGGCAAGAGACCCAGTACTTC.

V usage is TRBV14 and J usage is TRBJ1-4; TRBD1 is a possible D gene (5 bases). Germline V gene data show CDR1 as SGHDN and CDR2 as FVKESK. V lost 0 bases, J lost 8 bases, and 13 bases lay in between. The length of the CDR3 is 15 residues. CDR3 DNA sequence: TGTGCCAGCAGCCAAGACCGCAGGGTCGAGGAAAAACTGTTTTTT. Protein product: CASSQDRRVEEKLFF.

This clone was counted once. The chain uses TRBV6-2 or TRBV6-3 and TRBJ2-7; TRBD2 matches 7 bases. The CDR3 sequence is 13 residues long. Trimming took 0 bases from V and 7 from J; bases not matched to a gene: 3. CDR1 is MNHEY, CDR2 SVGEGT, per germline. The CDR3 protein is CASSYSGRREQYF. In nucleotides, the CDR3 is TGTGCCAGCAGTTACTCCGGGAGGCGTGAGCAGTACTTC.

This clone was detected only a few times. V and J are TRBV11-3 and TRBJ1-1; D is possibly TRBD1 (5 bases). V lost 1 base and J lost 1, with 7 bases in between. The V gene's germline CDR1 is SGHNT and CDR2 YENEEA. The CDR3 has 14 residues. CDR3 nucleotide sequence: TGTGCCAGCAGCTTAGCAGGGACGAACACTGAAGCTTTCTTT. This codes for CASSLAGTNTEAFF. The full variable domain, with the rest looked up from reference TRBV11-3 and TRBJ1-1, is EAGVVQSPRYKIIEKKQPVAFWCNPISGHNTLYWYLQNLGQGPELLIRYENEEAVDDSQLPKDRFSAERLKGVDSTLKIQPAELGDSAVYLCASSLAGTNTEAFFGQGTRLTVV.

This clone has a single count. The chain has TRBV7-3 and TRBJ1-3, with TRBD1 matching 9 bases. CDR3 length: 13 residues. The trim removed 6 bases at V and 10 bases at J, leaving 7 bases unmatched. The germline V gene has CDR1 SGHTA and CDR2 FQGTGA. CDR3 DNA sequence: TGTGCCAGCAGTCGAGACAGGGGGAGGACCATATATTTT. Its translation is CASSRDRGRTIYF.

The table lists this clone with many counts. The chain carries TRBV28 and TRBJ1-2, with D hard to call. There are 12 residues in the CDR3. Trimming took 5 bases from V and 4 from J, leaving 8 bases between them. In germline, CDR1 is MDHEN, CDR2 SYDVKM. CDR3 in DNA: TGTGCCAGCAGTATACAAAGCTATGGCTACACCTTC. Encoded protein: CASSIQSYGYTF.

The chain couples TRBV29-1 to TRBJ1-1, with 7 positions matching TRBD1. V trimming: 2 bases; J trimming: 1 base; junction bases outside the gene matches: 7. The CDR3 loop spans 15 amino acids. Germline V gene data show CDR1 as SQVTM and CDR2 as ANQGSEA. CDR3 sequence: CSVEIGRQGNTEAFF. DNA of the CDR3: TGCAGCGTTGAAATCGGGAGACAGGGGAACACTGAAGCTTTCTTT.

The gene calls are TRBV5-4 and TRBJ2-7; 7 bases map to TRBD1. The CDR3 spans 14 residues. The J segment lost 0 bases and the V segment lost 4 bases, leaving 4 bases of the junction unmatched. Germline V gives CDR1 SGHNT, CDR2 YYREEE (reference sequence). CDR3 sequence (DNA): TGTGCCAGCAGCAGGGGACAGAGCTCCTACGAGCAGTACTTC. Translated: CASSRGQSSYEQYF.

Details on this clone: The same CDR3 can be traced to other DNA sequences in this sample. CDR3 coding DNA: TGTGCCAGCAGCTTAAACAGCGGAGGCTACAATGAGCAGTTCTTC. This gives the protein CASSLNSGGYNEQFF. J is TRBJ2-1 and V is TRBV7-3; TRBD2 might be the D (5 bases). Germline assignment: CDR1 SGHTA and CDR2 FQGTGA. The V and J ends lost 1 base and 3 bases respectively, with 10 bases between them. The length of the CDR3 is 15 residues.

The chain uses TRBV9 and TRBJ2-1, with D tentatively TRBD2 (7 bases). V lost 3 bases to trimming and J lost 0 bases, with 16 bases between them. Germline assignment: CDR1 SGDLS and CDR2 YYNGEE. The CDR3 spans 17 residues. This CDR3 reads CASSDFGGASSYNEQFF. The CDR3 nucleotides read TGTGCCAGCAGCGACTTTGGGGGGGCGAGCTCCTACAATGAGCAGTTCTTC. Together with reference TRBV9 and TRBJ2-1, the CDR3 gives the full variable domain: DSGVTQTPKHLITATGQRVTLRCSPRSGDLSVYWYQQSLDQGLQFLIQYYNGEERAKGNILERFSAQQFPDLHSELNLSSLELGDSALYFCASSDFGGASSYNEQFFGPGTRLTVL.

The genes are TRBV12-3 or TRBV12-4 and TRBJ1-2, with 7 bases that match TRBD1. This CDR3 region has 12 residues. V lost 5 bases and J lost 8; bases outside the gene matches: 5. The CDR3 coding sequence is TGTGCCAGCAGTCCACAGGGGAAAGGCTACACCTTC. This translates into CASSPQGKGYTF.

The chain carries TRBV19 and TRBJ1-1, with no clear D. V was pared by 1 base and J by 0 bases, with 6 bases between. The germline gives CDR1 LNHDA, CDR2 SQIVND (reference sequence). There are 14 residues in the CDR3. The CDR3 loop is CASSIVRMNTEAFF. CDR3 coding DNA: TGTGCCAGTAGTATAGTCCGAATGAACACTGAAGCTTTCTTT.

CDR3 bases: TGTGCCAGTACCCCCGGGACAGACCTTTATGGCTACACCTTC. It is translated as CASTPGTDLYGYTF. This chain joins TRBV19 and TRBJ1-2; TRBD1 agrees at 7 bases. From germline, CDR1 is LNHDA and CDR2 SQIVND (reference sequence). V lost 7 bases, J lost 5 bases, and 10 bases stayed unmatched. The CDR3 runs 14 residues.

CDR3 residues: CASSALGHPTPYNEQFF. The CDR3 DNA follows: TGTGCCAGCAGTGCTCTGGGACATCCCACGCCTTACAATGAGCAGTTCTTC. The V and J genes are TRBV27 and TRBJ2-1, with D tentatively TRBD1 (6 bases). Trimming removed 5 bases from V and 4 bases from J, with 21 bases in between. Germline CDR1 and CDR2: MNHEY and SMNVEV (reference sequence). The CDR3 extends over 17 amino acids.

The V and J genes are TRBV27 and TRBJ1-2; 7 bases line up with TRBD1. The CDR3 has 15 amino acids. Trimming cost V 1 base and J 5 bases; bases outside gene matches: 7. Germline V gene data show CDR1 as MNHEY and CDR2 as SMNVEV (reference sequence). DNA of the CDR3: TGTGCCAGCAGTTTATTGACAGGGACGGGGTATGGCTACACCTTC. Translating it yields CASSLLTGTGYGYTF.

The gene calls are TRBV20-1 and TRBJ1-1; 10 bases fit TRBD1. Germline assignment: CDR1 DFQATT and CDR2 SNEGSKA (reference sequence). Trimming at V came to 3 bases and at J to 5 bases, leaving 9 bases not matched to a gene. The CDR3 runs 15 residues. DNA for the CDR3: TGCAGTGCTAGTCGAACCGGGACAGGGGTAACTGAAGCTTTCTTT. Protein: CSASRTGTGVTEAFF.

J is TRBJ2-5 and V is TRBV30; D is unresolved. The germline CDR1 and CDR2 sequences are GTSNPN and SVGIG (reference sequence). The V end was cut by 0 bases, the J end by 5 bases, with 16 bases between. The CDR3 runs 15 residues. The CDR3 region is CAWSVRGRGRETQYF. For the CDR3, the DNA is TGTGCCTGGAGTGTACGTGGTAGAGGAAGGGAGACCCAGTACTTC. The variable domain in full, with the rest retrieved from reference TRBV30 and TRBJ2-5, is SQTIHQWPATLVQPVGSPLSLECTVEGTSNPNLYWYRQAAGRGLQLLFYSVGIGQISSEVPQNLSASRPQDRQFILSSKKLLLSDSGFYLCAWSVRGRGRETQYFGPGTRLLVL.

The chain uses TRBV4-2 and TRBJ1-5, with 9 bases aligning to TRBD1. Losses at the gene ends were 4 bases for V and 6 bases for J; bases not matched to a gene: 16. CDR3 length equals 18 residues. The germline V gene has CDR1 LGHNA and CDR2 YNFKEQ. The CDR3 bases are TGTGCCAGCAGCCCTTCCGGGACAGGGTCGCGTGGGGGTCAGCCCCAGCATTTT. The encoded protein is CASSPSGTGSRGGQPQHF.

The chain recombines TRBV1 with TRBJ2-7. TRBV1 is a pseudogene. The CDR3 covers 16 residues. CDR3 coding DNA: TGCACCAGCAGCCAAGTCCCCTGGGTAGTCTACGGCGAGCAGTACTTC. It is translated as CTSSQVPWVVYGEQYF.

This clone was found once. The chain employs TRBV6-4 and TRBJ2-1, with 14 bases aligning to TRBD2. Germline V gives CDR1 MRHNA, CDR2 SNTAGT. Unmatched junction bases numbered 13, after V lost 5 bases and J lost 1 base. The CDR3 covers 20 residues. The CDR3 is CASSPRRLAGGRFSYNEQFF. Here the CDR3 DNA reads TGTGCCAGCAGTCCCCGTAGACTAGCGGGGGGGCGGTTTTCCTACAATGAGCAGTTCTTC.

The V and J genes are TRBV15 and TRBJ1-2; 8 positions agree with TRBD1. CDR3 length: 14 residues. Unmatched junction bases numbered 4, after V lost 6 bases and J lost 1 base. CDR1 and CDR2 (germline): LNHNV, YYDKDF (reference sequence). In DNA form, the CDR3 reads TGTGCCACCAGTACAGGGGGTGGTAACTATGGCTACACCTTC. Protein product: CATSTGGGNYGYTF.

The chain uses TRBV2 and TRBJ2-7; D is unresolved. This CDR3 contains 13 residues. V lost 5 bases and J 3 bases, leaving 11 bases between the germline ends. Looked up from germline, CDR1 is SNHLY and CDR2 is FYNNEI. The CDR3 DNA reads TGTGCCAGCAGTCAAAGGTTGAGCTACGAGCAGTACTTC. Amino acids: CASSQRLSYEQYF.

CDR3 loop: CASSLSGRQKGNSPLHF. The DNA for the CDR3 is TGTGCCAGCAGCTTAAGTGGCAGGCAAAAAGGGAATTCACCCCTCCACTTT. The chain is built from TRBV7-9 and TRBJ1-6, with no clear D. Per germline, CDR1 SEHNR and CDR2 FQNEAQ (reference sequence). The CDR3 covers 17 residues. V dropped 2 bases and J dropped 7 bases, with 18 bases sitting between them.

The V gene is TRBV7-9, the J gene TRBJ1-2, with D perhaps matching TRBD1 (5 bases). V gave up 8 bases and J gave up 8 bases, with 12 bases separating them. The V gene's germline CDR1 is SEHNR and CDR2 FQNEAQ (reference sequence). This CDR3 has 11 residues. As DNA, the CDR3 is TGTGCCAGCTCCTGGGAGGGGGGCTACACCTTC. Residues: CASSWEGGYTF.